The source of this T cell receptor (beta chain) is a study of T cells in localized non-small cell lung cancer. Study-wide results and limits: Paired adjacent lung recovered a median roughly 54 of the top 100 tumor clones.

Remarks on this clone: Its antigen remains unidentified.

Produced via immunoSEQ multiplex PCR; TCRdb's table is partial and in-frame only. The repertoire includes tens of thousands of clones, less than 90% of them detected once, and about 1% sits in the top ten. The origin of this receptor is a woman aged 40 to 75 with stage I lung adenocarcinoma. The sequencing used peripheral blood, collected before any cancer treatment.

The CDR3 here is CASSQVSLFGGPEAFF. The CDR3 region has the DNA TGCGCCAGCAGCCAAGTCTCGTTATTCGGGGGACCTGAAGCTTTCTTT. This chain joins TRBV4-1 and TRBJ1-1; maybe TRBD1 (5 bases). The germline V and J ends were trimmed by 1 base and 6 bases, with 18 bases remaining between them. Germline CDR1 reads MGHRA; CDR2 reads YSYEKL. The CDR3 is made up of 16 amino acids.